The TCR beta chain described here comes from a study of blood T cells in healthy people across ages (dated by TCRdb to between 2015 and 2016). Concerning the study at large: In model experiments, template switching captured roughly one uniquely barcoded TCR beta cDNA molecule for every two T cells. Age-related changes in TCR beta repertoire diversity were measured in the study by deep sequencing normalized with unique cDNA molecular identifiers. The donors were split into four age groups: young (average about 15 years), middle-aged (39), aged (roughly 60) and long-lived (about 74). Donors of different ages were randomly distributed across sequencing lanes to avoid experimental bias. Using the same blood draw, the study looked at two additional independent replicas of 1 million unique cDNA reads for two donors, one aged 18 to 30 and the other aged 80 or older. Here is what the overall study found, with its caveats: Compared with the aged group, the long-lived group had more naive CD4+ T cells, fewer expanded clones and increased TCR diversity, a pattern suggesting age selection. Bulk unsorted PBMC profiling prevented conclusive comparison of naive and antigen-experienced compartments. Donor CMV infection status was unknown, potentially confounding age-related changes in expanded clonotypes. Total diversity estimates from one million sequenced T cells were considered lower bounds and underestimates. There was a strong correlation between observed TCR beta diversity and the percentage of naive T cells measured by flow cytometry. Observed TCR beta diversity per million T cells fell roughly linearly with age, and a significant reduction was already apparent by age around 40.

To note about this clonotype: Which antigen it targets is not known. Base-call qualities are not available, and no considerably larger clone is one nucleotide away.

To prepare the library, 5' RACE was applied. Instrument used: Illumina HiSeq 2500. The second PCR ran for about 6 to 11 cycles and used a J-beta primer mix along with a sample-barcoded 5' primer. A unique molecular identifier was introduced onto each TCR beta cDNA molecule by a template-switch 5' adaptor carrying 12 random nucleotides. Each sample yielded at least 3 million CDR3-containing paired-end reads. First-strand cDNA synthesis was performed from all RNA using the Mint cDNA synthesis kit, with priming by a TRBC-specific oligonucleotide. All cDNA was treated with uracil-DNA glycosylase and then went through a first 18-cycle PCR with the universal primers M1SS and BC2_uni_R. As for the authors' bioinformatics: For normalization, 1 million high-quality reads were randomly selected from each sample, with every read carrying a distinct molecular identifier. Instead of being binned into consensus sequences, reads with shared molecular identifiers were discarded. CDR3 identification, clonotype clustering and error correction used MiTCR with a Q25 quality threshold and the strictest error-elimination algorithm. A nonparametric unseen species model with Euler transformation was used to estimate lower-bound total TCR beta diversity. TCRdb reworked the public reads: Q25 trimming with fastp, MiXCR clone assembly, productive beta chains retained. Each record represents a unique CDR3 protein, reported with the most common genes and DNA among its rows. Here the V and J calls rest on TCRdb's processing, not on the authors' analysis. The sample table contains approximately 350,000 distinct CDR3 sequences; only one count was recorded for 45% to 60% of them. The ten largest account for under 60% of the sample.

Donors were a few dozen systemically healthy Caucasian individuals from Russia aged roughly 6 to 90 years. Each donor gave around 9.8 milliliters of peripheral blood, collected into EDTA-treated Vacutainer tubes. Ficoll-Paque density-gradient centrifugation was used to isolate PBMCs, with at least 6 million per sample. Trizol reagent was used to extract total RNA from PBMCs, with at least 6 micrograms per sample. For every donor, an aliquot of PBMCs went through flow cytometry to measure the percentages of naive CD45RAhigh/CD27high T cells. V lost 8 bases and J lost 2 bases; the stretch between them is 22 bases long. The CDR3 spans 18 residues, from the cysteine through the phenylalanine. This entry keeps only the CDR3 DNA: 54 bases, framed from base 1.

The chain uses TRBV12-3 or TRBV12-4 and TRBJ1-6; too little of a D gene remains to name it. The sequence was collected from a man in his 60s in good health. The specimen sequenced was blood. The base sequence is TGTGCCAGCCGATCTGGTGGTGGGGTGGCAGCCTATAATTCACCCCTCCACTTT. This is translated as CASRSGGGVAAYNSPLHF.